Each of the 7 T cell receptor beta chains below was sequenced from the same sample in a study of T cell repertoires in cytomegalovirus infection. TCRdb re-called the reads through MiXCR, storing one row per CDR3 protein. This sample has around 260,000 distinct CDR3 sequences, with under 30% found just once. The specimen sequenced was PBMCs. The source is a human donor in good health (CMV status not recorded). Some clones in this sample may be carry-over from other donors' samples.

V usage is TRBV5-4 and J usage is TRBJ2-5; TRBD1 is a possible D gene (5 bases). The CDR3 consists of 15 residues. Germline CDR1 and CDR2: SGHNT and YYREEE (reference sequence). With 4 bases removed from V and 4 bases from J, the gap between germline ends came to 17 bases. The DNA for the CDR3 is TGTGCCAGCAGCGGGGCGGTTTCGATGGGAGAGACCCAGTACTTC. It translates to CASSGAVSMGETQYF.

The V call is TRBV7-2, the J call TRBJ2-3; 7 bases are a match to TRBD1. Germline lookup yields CDR1 SGHTA and CDR2 FQGNSA. CDR3 size: 16 residues. With V trimmed by 6 bases and J by 5 bases, 14 bases remained unmatched. In DNA form, the CDR3 reads TGTGCCAGCAGAACCCCCGGGACAGTTTTAAAAGATACGCAGTATTTT. Encoded protein: CASRTPGTVLKDTQYF.

CDR3 loop: CASTVQQGEAFF. The DNA of the CDR3 is TGTGCCAGCACCGTACAACAGGGTGAAGCTTTCTTT. The chain joins TRBV28 to TRBJ1-1; D is possibly TRBD1 (6 bases). The CDR3 is 12 amino acids. Trimming took 7 bases from V and 7 from J, leaving 13 bases between them. CDR1 is MDHEN and CDR2 is SYDVKM in the germline V gene.

The gene calls are TRBV6-2 or TRBV6-3 and TRBJ2-1; weak D call: TRBD1 (5 bases). The germline gives CDR1 MNHEY, CDR2 SVGEGT. The CDR3 length is 16 residues. V gave up 2 bases and J gave up 7 bases, with 18 bases separating them. The CDR3 nucleotides are TGTGCCAGCAGTTACCGCAGAGCCCAGGGAATAAATGAGCAGTTCTTC. This codes for CASSYRRAQGINEQFF.

The chain recombines TRBV7-2 with TRBJ2-1; D ambiguous. This CDR3 region has 13 residues. Germline V gene sequence: CDR1 SGHTA, CDR2 FQGNSA. V was cut by 7 bases and J by 0 bases, with 7 bases left in between. This CDR3 is CASTAFSYNEQFF. The CDR3 bases are TGTGCCAGCACCGCGTTCTCCTACAATGAGCAGTTCTTC.

In its sample, this clonotype was seen a few times. V is TRBV6-6 and J is TRBJ2-7, with D unresolved. Between the trimmed V and J ends, which lost 5 bases and 3 bases, there was a span of 11 bases. Germline V CDR1 and CDR2: MNHNY, SVGAGI (reference sequence). The CDR3 has 13 amino acids. CDR3 in amino acids: CASSDPRLYEQYF. CDR3 nucleotides: TGTGCCAGCAGTGACCCCCGTCTCTACGAGCAGTACTTC.

This clonotype was recorded many times. The chain recombines TRBV27 with TRBJ2-1; tentative D call: TRBD2 (5 bases). Trimming shortened V by 6 bases and J by 2 bases, and 14 bases separated the two germline ends. Germline V CDR1 and CDR2: MNHEY, SMNVEV (reference sequence). This CDR3 spans 15 amino acids. The DNA of the CDR3 is TGTGCCAGCAGCCTCACTAGTGGGACCTACAATGAGCAGTTCTTC. Protein sequence: CASSLTSGTYNEQFF.